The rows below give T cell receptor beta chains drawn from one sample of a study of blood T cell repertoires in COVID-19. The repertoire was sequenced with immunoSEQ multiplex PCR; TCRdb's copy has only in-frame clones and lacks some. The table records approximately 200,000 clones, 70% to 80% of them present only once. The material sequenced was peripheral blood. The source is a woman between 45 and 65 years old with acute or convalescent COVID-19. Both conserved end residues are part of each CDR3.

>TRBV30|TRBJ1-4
CAWSLNLNEKLFF
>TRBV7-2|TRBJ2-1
CASSQRQGRYNEQFF
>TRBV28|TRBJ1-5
CASSSRVGEPQHF
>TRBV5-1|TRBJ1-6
CASSFEDTIAQGSPLHF
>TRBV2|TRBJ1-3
CASSGGTESSGNTIYF
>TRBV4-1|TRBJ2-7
CASSPRGRGYEQYF
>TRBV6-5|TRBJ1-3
CASSLTAASGNTIYF
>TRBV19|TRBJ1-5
CASGPQTGSYSNQPQHF
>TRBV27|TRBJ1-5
CASSLLGSNQPQHF
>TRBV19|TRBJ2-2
CASSIGDRGRVNGELFF
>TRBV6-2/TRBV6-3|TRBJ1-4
CASSSRQGGDEKLFF
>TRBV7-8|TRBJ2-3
CASSPGFSGIAGATDTQYF
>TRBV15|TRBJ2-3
CATSSLAGGGTDTQYF
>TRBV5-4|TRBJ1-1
CASSFDRRGAFF
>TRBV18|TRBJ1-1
CASSPYTGDTEAFF
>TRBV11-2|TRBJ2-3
CASSLSGTGADTQYF
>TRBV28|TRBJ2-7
CASSSPTGVLTYEQYF
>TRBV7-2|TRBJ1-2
CASSSRLDGYTF
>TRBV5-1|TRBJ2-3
CASSLAVIRGKSTDTQYF
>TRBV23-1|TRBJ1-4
CASSPGLGLFF
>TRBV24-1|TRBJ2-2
CATGTGFDSGELFF
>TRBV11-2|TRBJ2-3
CASSFVGGTGNTDTQYF
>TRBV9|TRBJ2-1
CASSVVSGQGAKQFF
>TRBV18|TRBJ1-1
CASSPLEGLSTEAFF
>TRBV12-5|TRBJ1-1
CASGFLGGSFQAFF
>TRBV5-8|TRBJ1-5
CASSLGTGNNQPQHF
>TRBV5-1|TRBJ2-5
CASSASSGKYQETQYF
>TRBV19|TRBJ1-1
CASSPQTLGGGTEAFF
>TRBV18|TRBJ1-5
CASSPQRQGGNQPQHF
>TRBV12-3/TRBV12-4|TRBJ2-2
CASSFYTGELFF
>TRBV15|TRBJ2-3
CATSKGLARTDTQYF
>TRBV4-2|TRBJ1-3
CASSQEGQGANTIYF
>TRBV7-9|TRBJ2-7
CASSPGGYEQYF
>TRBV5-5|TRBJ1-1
CASNLVASGTEAFF
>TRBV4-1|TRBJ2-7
CASSQPWGQGSEQYF
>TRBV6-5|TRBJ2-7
CASRAPGGAYEQYF
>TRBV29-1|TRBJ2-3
CSVNTGVRTDTQYF
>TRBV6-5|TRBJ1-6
CASRIDRGYNSPLHF
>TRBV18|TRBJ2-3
CASSPPGYPGTDTQYF
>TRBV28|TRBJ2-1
CASAGVGYYNEQFF